This is a list of T cell receptor beta chains from one sample in a study of T cells in Graves' hyperthyroidism and ophthalmopathy. TCRdb analysed the multiplex PCR reads with MiXCR anew, one entry per CDR3 protein. The table has around 450,000 distinct CDR3 sequences, approximately 14% seen once; the top ten hold just under 8%. Sequencing was performed on blood. Source of these receptors: a woman between 18 and 29 years old with Graves' hyperthyroidism. Each CDR3 is given with its conserved first and last residue. D genes are given only for firm matches. The size field is filled for only some rows; it gives once, few, many or a size class.

>TRBV5-1|few|TRBD1|TRBJ2-5
CASSLAPDRGETQYF
TGCGCCAGCAGCTTGGCCCCGGACAGGGGAGAGACCCAGTACTTC
>TRBV20-1|.|TRBD1|TRBJ1-5
CSALALQGAGNQPQHF
TGCAGTGCCCTAGCCCTACAGGGGGCGGGAAATCAGCCCCAGCATTTT
>TRBV20-1|.|TRBD2|TRBJ2-2
CSAAPLGRSGTGELFF
TGCAGTGCTGCCCCGCTCGGCCGTAGCGGGACCGGGGAGCTGTTTTTT
>TRBV4-2|.|.|TRBJ2-1
CASSQDAPPNEQFF
TGTGCCAGCAGCCAAGACGCACCTCCCAATGAGCAGTTCTTC
>TRBV29-1|few|.|TRBJ2-4
CSVEAGNIQYF
TGCAGCGTTGAAGCAGGGAACATTCAGTACTTC
>TRBV10-2|.|TRBD2|TRBJ2-1
CASSEATSGYNEQFF
TGCGCCAGCAGTGAGGCGACTAGCGGATACAATGAGCAGTTCTTC
>TRBV28|.|TRBD1|TRBJ2-2
CASRMTGGRETGELFF
TGTGCCAGCAGGATGACAGGGGGCCGAGAGACCGGGGAGCTGTTTTTT
>TRBV7-3|.|.|TRBJ2-1
CASSYDRYNEQFF
TGTGCCAGCAGCTACGACAGGTACAATGAGCAGTTCTTC
>TRBV5-5|.|.|TRBJ1-5
CASSLAVGRNNQPQHF
TGTGCCAGCAGCTTGGCCGTGGGAAGGAACAATCAGCCCCAGCATTTT
>TRBV27|many|.|TRBJ2-6
CASSPRPGANVLTF
TGTGCCAGCAGTCCCCGACCTGGGGCCAACGTCCTGACTTTC
>TRBV10-1|many|.|TRBJ1-1
CASSESARLNTEAFF
TGCGCCAGCAGTGAATCCGCAAGACTGAACACTGAAGCTTTCTTT
>TRBV10-3|many|.|TRBJ2-5
CAISESVGRQETQYF
TGTGCCATCAGTGAGTCGGTAGGCAGACAAGAGACCCAGTACTTC
>TRBV18|.|.|TRBJ1-5
CASSPNRNQPQHF
TGTGCCAGCTCACCAAACAGGAATCAGCCCCAGCATTTT
>TRBV18|many|.|TRBJ2-2
CASSPRRKGANTGELFF
TGTGCCAGCTCACCCCGACGGAAGGGCGCGAACACCGGGGAGCTGTTTTTT
>TRBV20-1|many|TRBD1|TRBJ1-5
CSASPGQGSQPQHF
TGCAGTGCTAGCCCGGGACAGGGGTCTCAGCCCCAGCATTTT
>TRBV15|few|.|TRBJ2-7
CATSRDQGGYEQYF
TGTGCCACCAGCAGAGATCAGGGGGGATACGAGCAGTACTTC
>TRBV2|.|TRBD1|TRBJ2-7
CASNRDRAYNEQYF
TGTGCCAGCAATCGGGACAGGGCGTATAACGAGCAGTACTTC
>TRBV24-1|many|TRBD1|TRBJ2-3
CATSDLGTDSYTQYF
TGTGCCACCAGTGATTTGGGGACAGATTCTTATACGCAGTATTTT
>TRBV20-1|.|TRBD1|TRBJ1-2
CSASPRGREGYTF
TGCAGTGCTAGCCCGAGGGGGCGAGAAGGCTACACCTTC